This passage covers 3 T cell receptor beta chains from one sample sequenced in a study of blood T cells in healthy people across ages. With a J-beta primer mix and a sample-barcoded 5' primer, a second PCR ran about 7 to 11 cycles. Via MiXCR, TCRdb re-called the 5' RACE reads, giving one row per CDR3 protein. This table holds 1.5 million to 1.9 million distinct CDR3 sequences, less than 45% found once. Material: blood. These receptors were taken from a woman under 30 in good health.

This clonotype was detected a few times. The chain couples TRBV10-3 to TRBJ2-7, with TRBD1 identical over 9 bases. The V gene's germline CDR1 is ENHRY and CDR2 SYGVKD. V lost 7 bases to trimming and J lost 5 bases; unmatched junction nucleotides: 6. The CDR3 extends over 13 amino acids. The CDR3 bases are TGTGCCATCAAAGGCGACAGGGGGGACGAGCAGTACTTC. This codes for CAIKGDRGDEQYF.

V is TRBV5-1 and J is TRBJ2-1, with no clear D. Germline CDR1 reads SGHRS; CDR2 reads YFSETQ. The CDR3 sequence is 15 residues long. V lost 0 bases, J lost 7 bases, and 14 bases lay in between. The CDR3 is CASSLAEAPENEQFF. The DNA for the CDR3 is TGCGCCAGCAGCTTGGCCGAGGCTCCCGAAAATGAGCAGTTCTTC.

In DNA form, the CDR3 reads TGCGCCAGCAGCCAACTTGGGACAGGCGGCTACACCTTC. Its translation: CASSQLGTGGYTF. V and J are TRBV4-1 and TRBJ1-2; 8 nucleotides align to TRBD1. CDR1 and CDR2 from the germline V gene are MGHRA and YSYEKL. CDR3 size: 13 residues. The V segment lost 2 bases and the J segment 8 bases; nucleotides outside the gene matches: 4.